The next 26 T cell receptor beta chains were all read from a single sample in a study of T cells in Graves' hyperthyroidism and ophthalmopathy. RNA transcripts gave rise to amplified TCR beta CDR3 regions. Initially, a first-round RT-PCR of the TCR CDR3 employed the HTBI primer set. From the multiplex PCR reads, TCRdb called clonotypes with MiXCR, one entry per CDR3 protein. The sample includes about 350,000 distinct CDR3 sequences, 14% of them seen just once. What was sequenced was blood. All receptors derive from a woman under 40 with Graves' hyperthyroidism.

The rearrangement uses TRBV4-2 and TRBJ2-7; TRBD1 or TRBD2 may be the D gene (5 bases each). Trimming took 0 bases from V and 4 from J, leaving 13 bases between them. CDR1 and CDR2 from the germline V gene are LGHNA and YNFKEQ. There are 15 residues in the CDR3. CDR3 nucleotide sequence: TGTGCCAGCAGCCAAGAGTCTAGAGGGGAATACGAGCAGTACTTC. This sequence encodes CASSQESRGEYEQYF.

The chain carries TRBV7-3 and TRBJ2-4; TRBD2 aligns across 7 bases. CDR3 size: 15 residues. Losses at the gene ends were 3 bases for V and 1 base for J; bases not matched to a gene: 3. The germline V gene has CDR1 SGHTA and CDR2 FQGTGA. The CDR3 here is CASSLGGEAKNIQYF. The CDR3 bases are TGTGCCAGCAGCTTGGGGGGGGAGGCCAAAAACATTCAGTACTTC. Supplemented by reference TRBV7-3 and TRBJ2-4, the full variable domain reads GAGVSQTPSNKVTEKGKYVELRCDPISGHTALYWYRQSLGQGPEFLIYFQGTGAADDSGLPNDRFFAVRPEGSVSTLKIQRTERGDSAVYLCASSLGGEAKNIQYFGAGTRLSVL.

This clonotype was observed at least ten times. J is TRBJ2-3 and V is TRBV11-3; D might be TRBD2 (5 bases). The CDR3 has 17 residues. Germline V lookup: CDR1 SGHNT, CDR2 YENEEA. Trimming removed 1 base at V and 2 bases at J, with 16 bases between. DNA of the CDR3: TGTGCCAGCAGCTTAGCGATTCGGGCTAGCCTCACAGATACGCAGTATTTT. The encoded protein is CASSLAIRASLTDTQYF.

The chain uses TRBV5-1 and TRBJ1-5; a possible D gene is TRBD1 (5 bases). The CDR3 consists of 13 residues. Per the germline V gene, CDR1 is SGHRS and CDR2 is YFSETQ. Deletions cut 0 bases from V and 9 bases from J, with 10 bases between. Here the CDR3 reads CASSLEGTGPQHF. DNA of the CDR3: TGCGCCAGCAGCTTGGAGGGTACAGGGCCCCAGCATTTT.

This clonotype has at least ten counts. The chain joins TRBV14 to TRBJ1-1, with TRBD1 matching over 7 bases. The V and J ends lost 8 bases and 5 bases, in that order; junction bases with no gene match: 8. The CDR3 totals 13 residues. The germline gives CDR1 SGHDN, CDR2 FVKESK. The DNA for the CDR3 is TGTGCCAGCGCCCGGACAGGCTTTACTGAAGCTTTCTTT. Translating it yields CASARTGFTEAFF.

This clonotype was seen at least ten times. The rearrangement links TRBV27 to TRBJ2-2; D is ambiguous. Germline V gene data show CDR1 as MNHEY and CDR2 as SMNVEV (reference sequence). V lost 2 bases and J 6 bases, leaving 4 bases between the germline ends. The CDR3 is 12 residues long. CDR3 DNA sequence: TGTGCCAGCAGTTTAGGTCCCGGGGAGCTGTTTTTT. Amino acid sequence: CASSLGPGELFF.

The chain uses TRBV6-2 or TRBV6-3 and TRBJ2-7; D remains ambiguous. Germline-derived CDR1 and CDR2 are MNHEY and SVGEGT. Trimming stripped 5 bases from V and 3 bases from J, with 14 bases between. The CDR3 sequence is 14 residues long. CDR3 amino acids: CASSRTHDRYEQYF. In nucleotides, the CDR3 is TGTGCCAGCAGTCGGACCCACGACCGCTACGAGCAGTACTTC.

CDR3 sequence reads: CASSYSLAQYF. The CDR3 DNA reads as TGTGCCAGCTCATACAGCCTGGCGCAGTACTTC. The J gene is TRBJ2-7, the V gene TRBV18; D is unclear. The germline gives CDR1 KGHSH, CDR2 LQKENI. The ends were cut back, 5 bases at V and 9 bases at J, with 11 bases in the middle. The CDR3 spans 11 residues.

This clonotype has a count of ten or more. This chain uses TRBV5-1 with TRBJ2-1; TRBD2 agrees at 11 bases. J lost 6 bases, V lost 5 bases, and 4 bases had no gene match. Per germline, CDR1 SGHRS and CDR2 YFSETQ. This CDR3 is built from 14 residues. The CDR3 DNA sequence: TGCGCCAGCAGGGGTGGGACTAGCGGCAATGAGCAGTTCTTC. Its protein product is CASRGGTSGNEQFF.

This chain uses TRBV24-1 with TRBJ2-3; 8 nucleotides match TRBD2. The germline V gene has CDR1 KGHDR and CDR2 SFDVKD. The CDR3 has 14 residues. Trimming cost V 4 bases and J 4 bases; bases outside gene matches: 3. The CDR3 is CATSDPRGADTQYF. The DNA of the CDR3 is TGTGCCACCAGTGACCCGCGGGGGGCAGATACGCAGTATTTT.

This clonotype has at least ten counts. This chain joins TRBV7-9 and TRBJ2-5, with a possible D match to TRBD2 (6 bases). Germline V CDR1 and CDR2: SEHNR, FQNEAQ (reference sequence). Trimming took off 11 bases at V and 4 bases at J, with 11 bases between the two ends. This CDR3 comprises 11 residues. This chain's CDR3 is CASGEAETQYF. The DNA for the CDR3 is TGTGCCTCGGGGGAGGCAGAGACCCAGTACTTC.

There are a few counts of this clonotype. The chain is built from TRBV5-5 and TRBJ2-5; TRBD2 aligns across 10 bases. J lost 7 bases, V lost 3 bases, and 6 bases had no gene match. The CDR3 is 14 residues long. In germline, CDR1 is SGHKS, CDR2 YYEKEE (reference sequence). CDR3 protein: CASSWTSGRGTQYF. In DNA form, the CDR3 reads TGTGCCAGCAGCTGGACTAGCGGTAGGGGGACCCAGTACTTC.

This clonotype was found many times. The rearrangement joins TRBV6-1 to TRBJ2-7; D ambiguous. This CDR3 has 12 amino acids. Germline assignment: CDR1 MNHNS and CDR2 SASEGT. Trimming took off 5 bases at V and 3 bases at J, with 8 bases between the two ends. The CDR3 is CASSSSDYEQYF. The CDR3 DNA reads as TGTGCCAGCAGTAGTTCGGACTACGAGCAGTACTTC.

This clonotype was detected ten times or more. This chain connects TRBV20-1 to TRBJ2-1; weak D call: TRBD2 (7 bases). Per germline, CDR1 DFQATT and CDR2 SNEGSKA (reference sequence). Between the trimmed V and J ends, which lost 6 bases and 7 bases, there was a span of 19 bases. The CDR3 sequence is 14 residues long. The CDR3 DNA reads TGCAGTGCCAAGAAGGGGGGGGGTGCTAATGAGCAGTTCTTC. Amino acids: CSAKKGGGANEQFF.

This clonotype was detected ten times or more. The genes are TRBV15 and TRBJ2-1, with 9 nucleotides matching TRBD2. This CDR3 is 13 amino acids long. Looked up from germline, CDR1 is LNHNV and CDR2 is YYDKDF (reference sequence). The V and J ends lost 8 bases and 8 bases, in that order; junction bases with no gene match: 7. The DNA for the CDR3 is TGTGCCACCCATAGCGGGAGTACAGATGAGCAGTTCTTC. Translation: CATHSGSTDEQFF. The full variable domain, with the rest looked up from reference TRBV15 and TRBJ2-1, is DAMVIQNPRYQVTQFGKPVTLSCSQTLNHNVMYWYQQKSSQAPKLLFHYYDKDFNNEADTPDNFQSRRPNTSFCFLDIRSPGLGDTAMYLCATHSGSTDEQFFGPGTRLTVL.

This clonotype was counted many times. The chain has TRBV12-3 or TRBV12-4 and TRBJ2-1, with D maybe TRBD2 (5 bases). Trimming removed 6 bases at V and 7 bases at J, with 10 bases between. The CDR3 has 12 amino acids. In DNA, the CDR3 is TGTGCCAGCAGCCGAGAGGGAAATGAGCAGTTCTTC. Residues: CASSREGNEQFF.

This clonotype showed up many times. The V and J genes are TRBV29-1 and TRBJ1-3, with a possible D match to TRBD1 (6 bases). The CDR3 length is 14 residues. With 6 bases removed from V and 3 bases from J, the gap between germline ends came to 15 bases. The V gene's germline CDR1 is SQVTM and CDR2 ANQGSEA. CDR3 residues: CSVQGSDHGNTIYF. CDR3 nucleotide sequence: TGCAGCGTCCAGGGGTCGGACCATGGAAACACCATATATTTT.

This clonotype was recorded at least ten times. V gene TRBV28 combines with J gene TRBJ1-2; TRBD1 matches 10 bases. From germline, CDR1 is MDHEN and CDR2 SYDVKM. This CDR3 has 16 amino acids. Trimming at V came to 4 bases and at J to 2 bases, leaving 7 bases not matched to a gene. The CDR3 protein is CASSSYVGQGNYGYTF. Written as DNA, the CDR3 is TGTGCCAGCAGTTCCTACGTGGGACAGGGGAACTATGGCTACACCTTC.

This clonotype was seen ten or more times. This chain uses TRBV27 with TRBJ2-1, with 8 positions matching TRBD2. This CDR3 spans 15 amino acids. Germline-derived CDR1 and CDR2 are MNHEY and SMNVEV (reference sequence). The V and J ends lost 7 bases and 6 bases, in that order; junction bases with no gene match: 11. This chain's CDR3 is CASKVLSGAFNEQFF. DNA for the CDR3: TGTGCCAGCAAAGTACTTAGCGGGGCCTTCAATGAGCAGTTCTTC.

The table lists this clonotype with many counts. This chain connects TRBV24-1 to TRBJ2-5; D remains unclear. V was clipped by 4 bases and J by 2 bases, with 16 bases between them. The germline gives CDR1 KGHDR, CDR2 SFDVKD. This CDR3 has 16 residues. The DNA for the CDR3 is TGTGCCACCAGTGACCCCTTGAACGTCAAACAAGAGACCCAGTACTTC. Its translation: CATSDPLNVKQETQYF.

The V call is TRBV4-1, the J call TRBJ2-7; 7 bases map to TRBD1. Trimming took 4 bases from V and 4 from J; bases not matched to a gene: 13. The germline gives CDR1 MGHRA, CDR2 YSYEKL. The CDR3 contains 16 residues. The DNA of the CDR3 is TGCGCCAGCAGCCCCCTTTTTTACGACAGGGCGTACGAGCAGTACTTC. Amino acid sequence: CASSPLFYDRAYEQYF.

In this sample, this clonotype turned up once. This may be a read error, as it is one base from a much larger clone. This rearrangement joins TRBV11-3 to TRBJ2-3; the match to TRBD2 covers 12 bases. The germline V gene has CDR1 SGHNT and CDR2 YENEEA. This CDR3 has 15 amino acids. CDR3 residues: CASSSLAGGVDRQYF. The CDR3 DNA reads TGTGCCAGCAGCTCCCTAGCGGGAGGGGTAGATAGGCAGTATTTT.

This clonotype was observed at least ten times. This chain uses TRBV6-5 with TRBJ2-7, with 9 bases lining up with TRBD1. CDR3 length equals 16 residues. Germline V gene lookup returns CDR1 MNHEY and CDR2 SVGAGI. After removal of 2 bases from V and 7 bases from J, the junction contained 12 bases not matched to a gene. This CDR3 reads CASSYPGTGGAGEQYF. The CDR3 region has the DNA TGTGCCAGCAGTTACCCGGGAACAGGGGGCGCGGGAGAGCAGTACTTC.

This clonotype was found a few times. This chain joins TRBV29-1 and TRBJ2-7; D unclear. Looked up from germline, CDR1 is SQVTM and CDR2 is ANQGSEA. The CDR3 is 12 amino acids. Trimming shortened V by 4 bases and J by 2 bases, and 9 bases separated the two germline ends. The CDR3 nucleotides read TGCAGCGTTGGACCCTACCCCTACGAGCAGTACTTC. Translating gives CSVGPYPYEQYF.

In this sample, this clonotype turned up many times. The CDR3 sequence: CASSEGTGGTEAFF. For the CDR3, the DNA is TGTGCCAGCAGTGAAGGGACAGGGGGCACTGAAGCTTTCTTT. This chain joins TRBV6-1 and TRBJ1-1, with 10 positions matching TRBD1. Germline V lookup: CDR1 MNHNS, CDR2 SASEGT. The CDR3 sequence is 14 residues long. V was pared by 1 base and J by 4 bases, with 0 bases of the junction left unmatched.

This clonotype was detected many times. V usage is TRBV10-3 and J usage is TRBJ1-6; no definite D call. The ends were cut back, 2 bases at V and 10 bases at J, with 9 bases in the middle. Looked up from germline, CDR1 is ENHRY and CDR2 is SYGVKD. This CDR3 contains 13 residues. CDR3 in amino acids: CAISEREGSPLHF. Here the CDR3 DNA reads TGTGCCATCAGTGAGAGAGAAGGGTCACCCCTCCACTTT.